These T cell receptor beta chains were read from a single sample in a study of T cells in Graves' hyperthyroidism and ophthalmopathy. TCRdb called the multiplex PCR reads again in MiXCR, with one record for every CDR3 protein. The sample records about 700,000 distinct CDR3 sequences, 12% to 15% being singletons. The sequencing sample was made of blood. Source of these receptors: a woman between 18 and 29 years old with Graves' hyperthyroidism. The CDR3 runs from the conserved cysteine through the conserved F or W. D genes are given only for firm matches. Size is omitted from some rows. Given values are once, few, many or a class for expanded clones.

CDR3 length	V gene	J gene	clone size	D gene	CDR3 protein	CDR3 DNA
14	TRBV28	TRBJ1-2	few	.	CASSSQGGAYGYTF	TGTGCCAGCAGTTCTCAGGGCGGGGCCTATGGCTACACCTTC
13	TRBV2	TRBJ2-7	many	TRBD1	CASSWDSLYEQYF	TGTGCCAGCAGTTGGGACAGCCTCTACGAGCAGTACTTC
16	TRBV7-9	TRBJ2-6	.	TRBD1	CASSRDRVSGANVLTF	TGTGCCAGCAGCCGGGACAGGGTTTCCGGGGCCAACGTCCTGACTTTC
14	TRBV6-1	TRBJ1-6	.	TRBD1	CATLVQGKNSPLHF	TGTGCCACGCTCGTACAGGGGAAGAATTCACCCCTCCACTTT
12	TRBV3-1	TRBJ2-3	many	.	CASSQTGNTQYF	TGTGCCAGCAGCCAGACGGGGAATACGCAGTATTTT
18	TRBV6-6	TRBJ2-7	few	TRBD1	CASSYLGATRGQVYEQYF	TGTGCCAGCAGTTACTTAGGCGCGACACGGGGACAGGTCTACGAGCAGTACTTC
13	TRBV20-1	TRBJ2-1	many	.	CSALSDAYNEQFF	TGCAGTGCTCTATCGGATGCCTACAATGAGCAGTTCTTC
15	TRBV11-2	TRBJ1-1	many	TRBD1	CASSRTTGGNTEAFF	TGTGCCAGCAGCCGTACAACAGGGGGGAACACTGAAGCTTTCTTT
13	TRBV11-3	TRBJ2-4	few	.	CASSSLLLNIQYF	TGTGCCAGCAGCTCCCTACTGTTAAACATTCAGTACTTC
15	TRBV11-1	TRBJ2-1	many	TRBD1	CASSFGDRGYNEQFF	TGTGCCAGCAGCTTCGGGGACAGGGGCTACAATGAGCAGTTCTTC
14	TRBV10-3	TRBJ1-1	many	.	CAISVTTVNTEAFF	TGTGCCATCAGCGTAACCACGGTGAACACTGAAGCTTTCTTT
18	TRBV4-1	TRBJ1-5	.	TRBD1	CASSQGRTGVYSNQPQHF	TGCGCCAGCAGCCAAGGGCGAACAGGGGTTTATAGCAATCAGCCCCAGCATTTT
15	TRBV11-2	TRBJ1-1	.	.	CASSLGVRIATEAFF	TGTGCCAGCAGCTTAGGAGTCCGGATTGCGACTGAAGCTTTCTTT
16	TRBV7-9	TRBJ2-1	many	TRBD2	CASSSPTSGITNEQFF	TGTGCCAGCAGCTCCCCGACTAGCGGGATAACGAATGAGCAGTTCTTC
13	TRBV20-1	TRBJ2-7	few	.	CSARLPASYEQYF	TGCAGTGCCCGGCTCCCGGCCTCCTACGAGCAGTACTTC
16	TRBV6-2/TRBV6-3	TRBJ2-4	once	TRBD2	CASSYGLAEGKNIQYF	TGTGCCAGCAGTTACGGACTAGCGGAGGGCAAAAACATTCAGTACTTC
14	TRBV12-3/TRBV12-4	TRBJ1-1	.	TRBD1	CATGWQGGSTEAFF	TGTGCCACCGGATGGCAGGGGGGGAGCACCGAAGCTTTCTTT
13	TRBV27	TRBJ2-7	few	TRBD2	CATLPGGSYEQYF	TGTGCCACCCTCCCGGGAGGGTCCTACGAGCAGTACTTC
14	TRBV18	TRBJ2-5	many	.	CASSPHTGIETQYF	TGTGCCAGCTCACCACATACAGGGATAGAGACCCAGTACTTC
15	TRBV6-1	TRBJ2-1	many	.	CASSANRRQDNEQFF	TGTGCCAGCAGTGCGAACAGGCGCCAGGACAATGAGCAGTTCTTC
13	TRBV29-1	TRBJ2-7	.	.	CSARMGPVYEQYF	TGCAGCGCCCGAATGGGACCGGTTTACGAGCAGTACTTC
14	TRBV10-2	TRBJ2-1	few	TRBD1	CASSALDRRNEQFF	TGCGCCAGCAGTGCCCTGGACAGGCGAAATGAGCAGTTCTTC
16	TRBV14	TRBJ2-1	once	TRBD2	CASTPSGRVSYNEQFF	TGTGCCAGCACCCCTAGCGGGAGGGTCTCCTACAATGAGCAGTTCTTC
14	TRBV29-1	TRBJ2-2	few	.	CSVTTGTVPGELFF	TGCAGCGTTACCACCGGGACGGTTCCCGGGGAGCTGTTTTTT
16	TRBV28	TRBJ2-7	.	.	CASSLSGDSYSYEQYF	TGTGCCAGCAGTTTATCGGGGGACAGCTATTCCTACGAGCAGTACTTC
14	TRBV20-1	TRBJ1-1	many	.	CSANSEAMNTEAFF	TGCAGTGCTAACTCGGAGGCCATGAACACTGAAGCTTTCTTT
15	TRBV25-1	TRBJ1-1	.	.	CASSERPGGRAEAFF	TGTGCCAGCAGTGAGAGGCCGGGGGGGAGGGCTGAAGCTTTCTTT
15	TRBV9	TRBJ2-1	few	.	CASSISGVPNNEQFF	TGTGCCAGCAGCATATCGGGAGTTCCCAACAATGAGCAGTTCTTC
13	TRBV7-6	TRBJ1-1	few	.	CASSLAPDSEAFF	TGTGCCAGCAGCTTAGCCCCGGACAGTGAAGCTTTCTTT
13	TRBV30	TRBJ2-7	many	.	CAWGPGRSYEQYF	TGTGCCTGGGGCCCTGGCAGATCCTACGAGCAGTACTTC
16	TRBV15	TRBJ2-6	.	.	CATSRMHSSGANVLTF	TGTGCCACCAGCAGAATGCACAGCTCTGGGGCCAACGTCCTGACTTTC
15	TRBV6-1	TRBJ1-6	.	.	CASSPEGLSNSPLHF	TGTGCCAGCAGTCCCGAAGGTTTAAGTAATTCACCCCTCCACTTT
16	TRBV20-1	TRBJ2-3	many	.	CSARGGDHFSYNTQYF	TGCAGTGCTAGAGGGGGAGATCATTTCTCGTATAATACGCAGTATTTT
14	TRBV13	TRBJ2-5	many	.	CASSDPGPGGTQYF	TGTGCCAGCAGCGACCCCGGGCCAGGAGGGACCCAGTACTTC
17	TRBV14	TRBJ2-2	few	TRBD2	CASSHGTSVWGTGELFF	TGTGCCAGCAGCCACGGGACTAGCGTCTGGGGCACCGGGGAGCTGTTTTTT
13	TRBV20-1	TRBJ1-5	.	.	CSARRRGHQPQHF	TGCAGTGCTAGACGGAGGGGTCATCAGCCCCAGCATTTT
13	TRBV30	TRBJ2-7	many	.	CAWSVTGFYEQYF	TGTGCCTGGAGTGTAACAGGCTTCTACGAGCAGTACTTC
14	TRBV24-1	TRBJ2-3	few	.	CATSDRQYTDTQYF	TGTGCCACCAGTGACCGACAGTACACAGATACGCAGTATTTT
15	TRBV5-1	TRBJ1-2	few	TRBD1	CASSLAPGQGYGYTF	TGCGCCAGCAGCTTGGCCCCGGGACAGGGCTATGGCTACACCTTC
15	TRBV2	TRBJ2-3	few	TRBD2	CASSVLAGSTDTQYF	TGTGCCAGCAGTGTCCTAGCGGGCTCCACAGATACGCAGTATTTT
13	TRBV10-3	TRBJ1-3	few	.	CAINGAHGNTIYF	TGTGCCATCAACGGGGCTCATGGAAACACCATATATTTT
19	TRBV28	TRBJ1-6	many	TRBD1	CASSFFLDRGLTGNSPLHF	TGTGCCAGCAGTTTTTTTTTGGACAGGGGGTTAACTGGAAATTCACCCCTCCACTTT
12	TRBV7-9	TRBJ1-5	few	.	CASSFYREPQHF	TGTGCCAGCAGCTTCTACAGGGAGCCCCAGCATTTT
13	TRBV11-2	TRBJ1-1	many	.	CASSLAGGAEAFF	TGTGCCAGCAGCTTAGCTGGGGGCGCTGAAGCTTTCTTT
11	TRBV28	TRBJ1-4	few	.	CASSFLGKLFF	TGTGCCAGCAGTTTTTTGGGAAAACTGTTTTTT
13	TRBV14	TRBJ1-2	.	.	CASSPRPYYGYTF	TGTGCCAGCAGCCCCCGACCGTACTATGGCTACACCTTC
16	TRBV12-3/TRBV12-4	TRBJ2-7	.	.	CASSTLSIGDRYEQYF	TGTGCCAGCAGCACCCTTTCGATCGGGGATCGTTACGAGCAGTACTTC
14	TRBV4-1	TRBJ1-1	.	.	CASSLRAQGTEAFF	TGCGCCAGCAGCCTTAGAGCGCAGGGCACTGAAGCTTTCTTT
15	TRBV30	TRBJ2-2	few	.	CAWSVPFVNTGELFF	TGTGCCTGGAGTGTACCGTTTGTAAACACCGGGGAGCTGTTTTTT
18	TRBV2	TRBJ1-5	.	TRBD1	CASSSPDLARGSNQPQHF	TGTGCCAGCAGTTCACCTGACCTAGCCAGGGGGAGCAATCAGCCCCAGCATTTT
15	TRBV4-1	TRBJ2-7	.	.	CASSPRAGLRGEQYF	TGCGCCAGCAGCCCGCGGGCAGGCCTAAGGGGGGAGCAGTACTTC
14	TRBV29-1	TRBJ1-2	.	.	CSVWAPFPWYGYTF	TGCAGCGTTTGGGCCCCTTTCCCCTGGTATGGCTACACCTTC
17	TRBV6-5	TRBJ1-2	many	.	CASSYTTLFRRSYGYTF	TGTGCCAGCAGTTACACAACTCTATTCCGGAGGTCCTATGGCTACACCTTC
15	TRBV2	TRBJ2-1	few	.	CASMAEGNDLNEQFF	TGTGCCAGCATGGCGGAGGGTAATGATCTCAATGAGCAGTTCTTC